These 32 T cell receptor beta chains were sequenced from one sample in a study of T-cell reconstitution after alpha-beta-depleted transplantation in children. Unique molecular identifiers were built into the TCRbeta library. TCRdb passed the PCR reads through MiXCR, listing each CDR3 protein once. This repertoire shows about 310,000 distinct CDR3 sequences, more than 20% found once; its top ten account for over 9.5%. The sequencing here drew on PBMCs, mostly from graft donor cells, taken 180 days after TCRalphabeta/CD19-depleted stem cell transplant. These receptors originate from a male patient younger than 18 who had a stem cell transplant for acute lymphoblastic leukemia, so the T cells may come from the graft donor.

This clonotype occurred a few times. The chain combines TRBV7-9 with TRBJ2-7, with no clear D. Trimming removed 4 bases from V and 5 bases from J, with 6 bases in between. Germline CDR1 reads SEHNR; CDR2 reads FQNEAQ (reference sequence). This CDR3 has 11 amino acids. DNA for the CDR3: TGTGCCAGCAGCTACTGGGACGAGCAGTACTTC. As protein: CASSYWDEQYF.

This chain links TRBV27 with TRBJ2-3; D is possibly TRBD2 (6 bases). Germline lookup yields CDR1 MNHEY and CDR2 SMNVEV (reference sequence). CDR3 length: 14 residues. Trimming took off 2 bases at V and 3 bases at J, with 9 bases between the two ends. The CDR3 region has the DNA TGTGCCAGCAGTTTAACGGGAGCGACAGATACGCAGTATTTT. Its protein is CASSLTGATDTQYF.

The chain uses TRBV6-5 and TRBJ2-3; D might be TRBD2 (6 bases). This CDR3 spans 14 amino acids. Germline lookup yields CDR1 MNHEY and CDR2 SVGAGI. V was clipped by 2 bases and J by 1 base, with 7 bases between them. The CDR3 here is CASSYGTGTDTQYF. As DNA, the CDR3 is TGTGCCAGCAGTTACGGGACTGGCACAGATACGCAGTATTTT.

The rearrangement links TRBV10-3 to TRBJ2-3; 9 bases are shared with TRBD2. Germline V gene data show CDR1 as ENHRY and CDR2 as SYGVKD. V dropped 2 bases and J dropped 10; count of bases not matched to a gene: 7. This CDR3 contains 14 residues. CDR3 region: CAISEGGRALAQYF. Written as DNA, the CDR3 is TGTGCCATCAGTGAGGGCGGGAGGGCTTTAGCGCAGTATTTT.

This clonotype was seen more than once but under ten times. The V call is TRBV5-1, the J call TRBJ2-7; D unclear. V lost 3 bases, J lost 3 bases, and 13 bases lay in between. CDR1 SGHRS and CDR2 YFSETQ come from the germline V gene. CDR3 length equals 14 residues. CDR3 sequence reads: CASSSTLGYYEQYF. In nucleotides, the CDR3 is TGCGCCAGCAGCTCAACTCTAGGGTACTACGAGCAGTACTTC. Full variable domain (rest looked up from reference TRBV5-1 and TRBJ2-7): KAGVTQTPRYLIKTRGQQVTLSCSPISGHRSVSWYQQTPGQGLQFLFEYFSETQRNKGNFPGRFSGRQFSNSRSEMNVSTLELGDSALYLCASSSTLGYYEQYFGPGTRLTVT.

CDR3 nucleotides: TGCGCCAGCAGCTCCTACTCCAGCTCCTACAATGAGCAGTTCTTC. Translating gives CASSSYSSSYNEQFF. The chain couples TRBV5-1 to TRBJ2-1; no reliable D call. CDR1 is SGHRS, CDR2 YFSETQ, per germline. The CDR3 sequence is 15 residues long. The V end lost 3 bases, the J end lost 0 bases, and 10 bases lay between the germline ends.

Concerning this clonotype itself: One end of the junction varies from germline; a read error may be responsible. The rearrangement joins TRBV4-1 to TRBJ2-7; 14 nucleotides line up with TRBD2. The CDR3 contains 16 residues. Germline V lookup: CDR1 MGHRA, CDR2 YSYEKL. The CDR3 nucleotides read TGCGCCAGCAGCCCGAAAACCCCGGGACTAGCGGGAGTCCTTTCCTTC. It specifies CASSPKTPGLAGVLSF.

V usage is TRBV20-1 and J usage is TRBJ2-7, with 9 bases aligning to TRBD1. The CDR3 length is 14 residues. The junction had 8 bases not matched to a gene; V was cut back by 4 bases and J by 4 bases. Germline loops: CDR1 DFQATT, CDR2 SNEGSKA (reference sequence). The CDR3 sequence: CSATDRGATYEQYF. In DNA, the CDR3 is TGCAGTGCTACTGACAGGGGGGCAACTTACGAGCAGTACTTC.

This clonotype showed up just a few times. The chain links TRBV7-6 to TRBJ2-2; D is unclear. CDR3 length equals 18 residues. V was pared by 3 bases and J by 0 bases, with 17 bases between. Germline loops: CDR1 SGHVS, CDR2 FNYEAQ. The CDR3 protein is CASSLEETEPTNTGELFF. CDR3 in DNA: TGTGCCAGCAGCTTGGAAGAGACGGAACCCACGAACACCGGGGAGCTGTTTTTT.

This clonotype was picked up many times. The chain joins TRBV4-1 to TRBJ2-3, with unresolved D. CDR3 size: 16 residues. Deletions cut 1 base from V and 3 bases from J, with 14 bases between. Germline-derived CDR1 and CDR2 are MGHRA and YSYEKL. The CDR3: CASSQGFRTATDTQYF. The CDR3 nucleotides are TGCGCCAGCAGCCAAGGGTTCAGGACCGCGACAGATACGCAGTATTTT.

The chain links TRBV28 to TRBJ2-5, with 10 positions matching TRBD2. CDR3 size: 16 residues. Germline V CDR1 and CDR2: MDHEN, SYDVKM. J was trimmed by 2 bases and V by 4 bases; bases with no gene match: 7. The DNA for the CDR3 is TGTGCCAGCAGTTCTCCTCGGACTAGCGGACAAGAGACCCAGTACTTC. This sequence encodes CASSSPRTSGQETQYF.

The table lists this clonotype with many counts. This chain links TRBV5-1 with TRBJ2-1; 9 positions match TRBD1. The CDR3 is made up of 15 amino acids. J was trimmed by 7 bases and V by 3 bases; bases with no gene match: 8. CDR1 is SGHRS, CDR2 YFSETQ, per germline. The chain's CDR3 is CASSSSGQGGNEQFF. Here the CDR3 DNA reads TGCGCCAGCAGCTCGTCGGGACAGGGAGGGAATGAGCAGTTCTTC.

V is TRBV18 and J is TRBJ1-1; 9 nucleotides align to TRBD1. There are 14 residues in the CDR3. Germline trimming cut 6 bases from V and 5 bases from J; bases unmatched to any gene: 7. Germline V gene data show CDR1 as KGHSH and CDR2 as LQKENI. The CDR3 bases are TGTGCCAGCTCCAGGGACAGGGAGGATACTGAAGCTTTCTTT. It yields the protein CASSRDREDTEAFF.

The chain recombines TRBV3-1 with TRBJ2-1; the match to TRBD2 covers 9 bases. CDR1 LGHDT and CDR2 YNNKEL come from the germline V gene (reference sequence). Trimming at V came to 4 bases and at J to 5 bases, leaving 9 bases not matched to a gene. There are 16 residues in the CDR3. CDR3 amino acids: CASSLHEVAGDNEQFF. Here the CDR3 DNA reads TGTGCCAGCAGCCTCCATGAGGTAGCGGGAGACAATGAGCAGTTCTTC.

In this sample, this clonotype turned up a few times. The chain carries TRBV4-2 and TRBJ2-4, with 9 nucleotides matching TRBD2. Germline values: CDR1 LGHNA, CDR2 YNFKEQ. This CDR3 comprises 16 residues. J was trimmed by 8 bases and V by 1 base; bases with no gene match: 9. The CDR3 region is CASSQVGAGGLDIQYF. DNA of the CDR3: TGTGCCAGCAGCCAAGTCGGGGCGGGAGGGCTCGACATTCAGTACTTC.

This chain connects TRBV11-2 to TRBJ2-7; 10 bases fit TRBD2. J gave up 7 bases and V 3 bases, and 12 bases lay outside the gene matches. The germline V gene has CDR1 SGHAT and CDR2 FQNNGV. The CDR3 has 16 amino acids. This chain's CDR3 is CASSFRTSGTSQEQYF. CDR3 sequence (DNA): TGTGCCAGCAGCTTCAGAACTAGCGGGACCTCTCAGGAGCAGTACTTC.

This clonotype was picked up many times. This chain connects TRBV12-3 or TRBV12-4 to TRBJ2-4; 8 bases line up with TRBD2. Trimming removed 3 bases from V and 2 bases from J; junction bases left unmatched: 6. The CDR3 has 16 residues. In DNA form, the CDR3 reads TGTGCCAGCAGTTTCCGAGCGGGAGTTACCAAAAACATTCAGTACTTC. It yields the protein CASSFRAGVTKNIQYF.

This rearrangement joins TRBV5-5 to TRBJ2-2; D is undetermined. V was clipped by 3 bases and J by 1 base, with 13 bases between them. The CDR3 consists of 16 residues. Germline V lookup: CDR1 SGHKS, CDR2 YYEKEE (reference sequence). The CDR3 coding sequence is TGTGCCAGCAGCTCCAAGTATGCGGTGAACACCGGGGAGCTGTTTTTT. This translates into CASSSKYAVNTGELFF. The full variable domain, completed using reference TRBV5-5 and TRBJ2-2, is DAGVTQSPTHLIKTRGQQVTLRCSPISGHKSVSWYQQVLGQGPQFIFQYYEKEERGRGNFPDRFSARQFPNYSSELNVNALLLGDSALYLCASSSKYAVNTGELFFGEGSRLTVL.

This clonotype has a handful of counts. The V call is TRBV29-1, the J call TRBJ2-5; D is unresolved. Trimming removed 4 bases from V and 1 base from J, with 10 bases in between. Germline loops: CDR1 SQVTM, CDR2 ANQGSEA. This CDR3 has 13 residues. In DNA, the CDR3 is TGCAGCGTTGGACACCGACTCCAAGAGACCCAGTACTTC. Protein sequence: CSVGHRLQETQYF.

This clonotype showed up just once. Just one base apart from a much larger clone, this may be a read error. The rearrangement uses TRBV11-1 and TRBJ2-7; no clear D. In germline, CDR1 is SGHAT, CDR2 FQDESV (reference sequence). Between the trimmed V and J ends, which lost 4 bases and 4 bases, there was a span of 14 bases. The CDR3 is made up of 14 amino acids. The CDR3, as DNA: TGTGCCAGCAGCTCTGGGCCCCATGGGTACGAGCAGTACTTC. Translation: CASSSGPHGYEQYF. The complete variable domain, with remaining parts taken from reference TRBV11-1 and TRBJ2-7, reads EAEVAQSPRYKITEKSQAVAFWCDPISGHATLYWYRQILGQGPELLVQFQDESVVDDSQLPKDRFSAERLKGVDSTLKIQPAELGDSAMYLCASSSGPHGYEQYFGPGTRLTVT.

This clonotype was seen a handful of times. The chain joins TRBV7-6 to TRBJ1-2; D possibly corresponds to TRBD1 (5 bases). Between the trimmed V and J ends, which lost 5 bases and 0 bases, there was a span of 22 bases. Germline CDR1 SGHVS, CDR2 FNYEAQ. The CDR3 has 18 residues. The CDR3 nucleotides are TGTGCCAGCAGCCCCGCGGCAGGGATAACTCCATCTAACTATGGCTACACCTTC. It is translated as CASSPAAGITPSNYGYTF.

There are a few counts of this clonotype. V gene TRBV11-2 combines with J gene TRBJ2-7, with a possible D match to TRBD2 (6 bases). Germline CDR1 and CDR2: SGHAT and FQNNGV. V was cut by 1 base and J by 11 bases, with 9 bases left in between. This CDR3 is 11 amino acids long. Here the CDR3 DNA reads TGTGCCAGCAGCTTAGTGGGCGGGAAGTACTTC. This encodes CASSLVGGKYF.

In this sample, this clonotype turned up a few times. The CDR3 DNA reads TGTGCCATCAGTGGGTCCAGATCTAGCACAGATACGCAGTATTTT. It yields the protein CAISGSRSSTDTQYF. V gene TRBV10-3 combines with J gene TRBJ2-3; D remains unclear. V was shortened by 4 bases and J by 0 bases, with 11 bases between the two germline ends. Per germline, CDR1 ENHRY and CDR2 SYGVKD. The CDR3 length is 15 residues.

The V call is TRBV20-1, the J call TRBJ2-7; TRBD1 matches 7 bases. Germline-derived CDR1 and CDR2 are DFQATT and SNEGSKA (reference sequence). This CDR3 is 13 amino acids long. Trimming cost V 5 bases and J 4 bases; bases outside gene matches: 8. The chain's CDR3 is CSALEDRSYEQYF. CDR3 nucleotide sequence: TGCAGTGCTCTTGAGGACAGGTCTTACGAGCAGTACTTC.

This clonotype occurred a few times. For the CDR3, the DNA is TGTGCCAGCAGTGATAAGGGTTACACCGGGGAGCTGTTTTTT. This gives the protein CASSDKGYTGELFF. V usage is TRBV6-1 and J usage is TRBJ2-2; D remains unclear. The CDR3 runs to 14 residues. The V gene lost 3 bases and the J gene lost 3 bases, with 8 bases spanning the gap. Germline assignment: CDR1 MNHNS and CDR2 SASEGT.

V usage is TRBV18 and J usage is TRBJ2-3; maybe TRBD1 (6 bases). The CDR3 length is 16 residues. Germline lookup yields CDR1 KGHSH and CDR2 LQKENI. With 1 base removed from V and 3 bases from J, the gap between germline ends came to 14 bases. Written as DNA, the CDR3 is TGTGCCAGCTCACCACTGCCAGGGGCGAGAACAGATACGCAGTATTTT. This codes for CASSPLPGARTDTQYF.

This chain links TRBV4-1 with TRBJ2-7; TRBD2 matches at 8 bases. CDR1 is MGHRA and CDR2 is YSYEKL in the germline V gene. The junction had 8 bases not matched to a gene; V was cut back by 1 base and J by 3 bases. The CDR3 has 16 residues. CDR3 sequence: CASSQARGTSLYEQYF. CDR3 sequence (DNA): TGCGCCAGCAGCCAAGCCCGAGGGACTAGTCTCTACGAGCAGTACTTC.

This chain links TRBV20-1 with TRBJ1-6; D is ambiguous. With 5 bases removed from V and 6 bases from J, the gap between germline ends came to 8 bases. This CDR3 has 12 amino acids. Germline V gives CDR1 DFQATT, CDR2 SNEGSKA (reference sequence). This CDR3 is CSASRSNSPLHF. The CDR3 DNA sequence: TGCAGTGCTTCCCGTAGTAATTCACCCCTCCACTTT.

This clonotype was counted only a few times. The chain uses TRBV18 and TRBJ1-4; D uncertain. The CDR3 extends over 12 amino acids. V was shortened by 1 base and J by 7 bases, with 4 bases between the two germline ends. Germline V gene lookup returns CDR1 KGHSH and CDR2 LQKENI. The CDR3 DNA reads as TGTGCCAGCTCACCACGGCGTGAAAAACTGTTTTTT. This codes for CASSPRREKLFF.

This clonotype was observed a handful of times. V is TRBV5-1 and J is TRBJ1-3; tentative D call: TRBD1 (6 bases). Trimming stripped 6 bases from V and 3 bases from J, with 16 bases between. CDR1 is SGHRS and CDR2 is YFSETQ in the germline V gene. This CDR3 is built from 15 residues. The DNA of the CDR3 is TGCGCCAGCACCTTCTCCGGGACAAATGGAAACACCATATATTTT. Its translation is CASTFSGTNGNTIYF.

This chain links TRBV6-5 with TRBJ2-7; D is tentatively TRBD1 or TRBD2 (7 bases each). Germline loops: CDR1 MNHEY, CDR2 SVGAGI. The CDR3 sequence is 15 residues long. The ends were cut back, 1 base at V and 6 bases at J, with 16 bases in the middle. The CDR3, as DNA: TGTGCCAGCAGTTACTTCCACAGGGGCGGGGGCGAGCAGTACTTC. Its protein is CASSYFHRGGGEQYF.

The chain recombines TRBV6-6 with TRBJ2-4, with TRBD1 matching over 7 bases. Germline CDR1 and CDR2: MNHNY and SVGAGI (reference sequence). The length of the CDR3 is 13 residues. The V and J ends lost 6 bases and 5 bases, in that order; junction bases with no gene match: 4. The CDR3 DNA follows: TGTGCCAGCAGGACAGGGTCGGAAAACATTCAGTACTTC. It yields the protein CASRTGSENIQYF.